This T cell receptor beta chain was retrieved from a study of shared clonotypes between healthy human individuals (dated by TCRdb to about 2020). For context, the study as a whole: A couple of women and a few men aged 18 to 49 years were included in the cohort. Per donor, three plates each were used for CD4 naive and CD4 memory, two for CD8 naive, and one for CD8 memory. To estimate repertoire size and how much clonotype sharing occurs between individuals, the study deeply sequenced the blood TCR repertoires of about 5 healthy adults. To increase sequencing depth and limit assay-specific biases, TCR repertoire library preparation and sequencing were carried out by different laboratories using diverse techniques. Per donor, leukapheresis produced somewhere between about 0.94 and 9.5 billion PBMCs. Here is what the overall study found, with its caveats: Sharing across a few donors was observed for roughly 5.4% of naive CD4, 3.5% of naive CD8, 2% to 2.5% of memory CD4, and roughly 0.4% of memory CD8 clonotypes. Compared with non-shared clonotypes, the clonotypes found in all four sorted-subset donors had higher generation probabilities. Sampling was restricted to blood, and TCR repertoires in tissue are likely to differ from TCR repertoires in blood. Naive subsets generally had larger estimated clonotype richness than memory subsets. Pairwise subsampling led to the expectation that sequencing depth would affect the degree of clonotype sharing among donors. The genetic and exposure-history diversity represented was limited by the small number of donors. Even with the large sequencing depth, rarefaction of the sorted-subset datasets indicated that sequencing was incomplete.

Using the deep immunoSEQ assay, TCR CDR3 regions were amplified from genomic DNA by multiplex PCR. Extracted genomic DNA from each cell subset was spread evenly across all wells of several immunoSEQ 96-well plates, with each plate serving as a replicate. Each replicate PCR for sorted subsets received approximately 220 ng genomic DNA, equal to about 30,000 T cell genomes. Purified libraries were quantified with a Qubit 3.0 fluorometer, sized on a Bioanalyzer 2100, and re-quantified with the KAPA Library Quantification kit. Every immunoSEQ 96-well plate was sequenced on a dedicated single-read 150-cycle Illumina NextSeq 550 flow cell. The original methods were these. Because the immunoSEQ output included only junctional sequences and no quality scores, the filtering could not be the same as the filtering used for full-length reads. To assign V/J genes and CDR3, sequences were annotated against IMGT germline references using PyIR, a Python wrapper for IgBLAST v1.9. Reads were removed for weak V/J assignments (E-value above 1e-6), missing CDR3, stop codons, out-of-frame junctions, or ambiguous translated residues. A V3J clonotype was defined by an identical inferred V gene, J gene, and CDR3 amino acid sequence. To compute the percentage overlap between repertoires, the number of shared unique clonotypes was divided by the size of the smaller repertoire. Repertoire richness was assessed with RTK rarefaction, the Chao1 estimator, and Recon v2.1 estimates of unobserved clonotypes. For all TCRbeta clonotypes obtained by the gDNA method from a handful of donors, generation probabilities were computed with OLGA. What TCRdb holds here is the immuneACCESS table cut down to in-frame rearrangements. Part of the clones is not present; checked against another copy, under half of the missing clones reflect an unresolved V gene, and the others are unexplained. The DNA gave D and trimming, while V, J and clone size come from that table. The sample data list about 580,000 clones, and roughly 98% of these were observed just once. The top ten clones comprise 0.3% of the sample.

Taken from cysteine to phenylalanine, the CDR3 has 17 residues. Only CDR3 DNA remains: 51 bases, in frame from the first base. CDR1 LNHNV and CDR2 YYDKDF are derived from the germline V gene (reference sequence). Unmatched junction bases come to 8, with V trimmed by 5 bases and J by 2 bases. A remark on this clone: Its antigen is not yet known. No per-base quality is available; no much larger clone lies one base away.

CD8 naive samples consisted of CD45RO-negative cells that were positively selected for CCR7, yielding a CD45RA+CCR7+ population without TemRA cells. The donors were healthy, HIV-negative adults who had no recently reported acute infections or vaccinations. Every donor was a Caucasian adult residing in Nashville, Tennessee, USA. After blood collection by leukapheresis, PBMCs were isolated using Ficoll-Histopaque density gradient centrifugation and then cryopreserved in the vapor phase of liquid nitrogen. Analytical flow cytometry was used to check the purity and quantity of each magnetically sorted T cell population. From each sorted fraction, genomic DNA was isolated and quantified by UV absorbance on a Nanodrop 2000c.

The sequenced sample consisted of naive CD8+ T cells sorted from blood. Read against the paper, the sample's cell subset or site label means: CD45RA+CCR7+. The chain uses TRBV15 and TRBJ2-7; TRBD2 fits 14 bases in the junction. The clonotype comes from a man aged 30-40 years in good health. In nucleotide form, the sequence is TGTGCCACCAGCGACGGACTAGCGGGAGGTACACCCTACGAGCAGTACTTC. Translated, this is CATSDGLAGGTPYEQYF.